This T cell receptor (beta chain) was obtained from a study of response to subunit inactivated influenza vaccine. Whole-study findings and limits: After each seasonal influenza vaccination, few new T cells are recruited, the authors suggested.

Looked up from germline, CDR1 is SGHRS and CDR2 is YFSETQ. Trimming left V 4 bases short and J 5 bases short, with 16 bases between. The CDR3 loop spans 14 amino acids. With respect to this clonotype: Its antigen remains unknown.

TCRdb re-called the RT-PCR reads with MiXCR, one entry per CDR3 protein. Of roughly 790,000 distinct CDR3 sequences listed, around 21% are singletons. Sample: PBMCs from blood, taken 5 days after vaccination. The chain employs TRBV5-1 and TRBJ2-7; TRBD1 is a possible D gene (6 bases). The source of this sequence is a man aged 50 to 60 who received an inactivated influenza vaccine. Written as DNA, the CDR3 is TGCGCCAGCAGCGTAGGACAGTTAGGGCACGAGCAGTACTTC. The encoded protein is CASSVGQLGHEQYF.